Below, 25 T cell receptor beta chains from the same sample are listed, as sequenced in a study of cytomegalovirus exposure and HLA in healthy donors (dated by TCRdb to the late 2010s). Receptors were amplified or captured by the immunoSEQ multiplex PCR assay. A mixture of 60 forward primers for TCR Vbeta segments and 13 reverse primers for TCR Jbeta segments was used in the multiplex PCR. TCRdb took this table from immuneACCESS and kept in-frame rearrangements with V and J called. Such tables lack part of the clones; where checked against another copy, unresolved V genes explain under half of the gap, and the rest is unexplained. The sample table lists 150,000 or so clones, approximately 71% of them with a count of one. The top ten clones comprise approximately 1.4% of the sample. The sample taken for sequencing was PBMCs. These receptors all come from a girl aged 10 to 17 in good health and CMV-seronegative.

The J gene is TRBJ1-1, the V gene TRBV5-1; no definite D call. Between the trimmed V and J ends, which lost 9 bases and 4 bases, there was a span of 22 bases. The CDR3 extends over 15 amino acids. Germline CDR1 is SGHRS and CDR2 is YFSETQ. The CDR3 bases are TGCGCCACCAGACCCCCGGAGGGATGGAGCACTGAAGCTTTCTTT. This encodes CATRPPEGWSTEAFF.

The chain joins TRBV5-1 to TRBJ2-7; tentative D call: TRBD1 (6 bases). With 4 bases removed from V and 2 bases from J, the gap between germline ends came to 10 bases. The CDR3 is 13 residues long. Germline V lookup: CDR1 SGHRS, CDR2 YFSETQ. CDR3 sequence reads: CASSTGTPYEQYF. CDR3 DNA sequence: TGCGCCAGCAGCACCGGGACACCCTACGAGCAGTACTTC.

The chain has TRBV2 and TRBJ2-7; D not certain. CDR1 and CDR2 from the germline V gene are SNHLY and FYNNEI. The CDR3 extends over 11 amino acids. Trimming removed 3 bases at V and 5 bases at J, with 5 bases between. The DNA for the CDR3 is TGTGCCAGCAGTGAGACAAACGAGCAGTACTTC. Protein sequence: CASSETNEQYF.

The chain recombines TRBV27 with TRBJ1-6; D gene unclear. The CDR3 spans 9 residues. The V gene's germline CDR1 is MNHEY and CDR2 SMNVEV (reference sequence). The ends were cut back, 3 bases at V and 14 bases at J, with 2 bases in the middle. CDR3 in amino acids: CASSFSLHF. The CDR3 DNA is TGTGCCAGCAGTTTCTCCCTCCACTTT.

V and J are TRBV5-4 and TRBJ2-1; a weak D match, TRBD2 (5 bases). The ends were cut back, 4 bases at V and 10 bases at J, with 15 bases in the middle. Germline values: CDR1 SGHNT, CDR2 YYREEE (reference sequence). The CDR3 is 13 amino acids. The CDR3 nucleotides read TGTGCCAGCAGCCGTCGAGGAGCGGAGGAGCAGTTCTTC. This sequence encodes CASSRRGAEEQFF.

The gene calls are TRBV5-4 and TRBJ1-2, with no clear D. The V and J ends lost 0 bases and 4 bases respectively, with 7 bases between them. The CDR3 consists of 13 residues. CDR1 is SGHNT and CDR2 is YYREEE in the germline V gene (reference sequence). In DNA form, the CDR3 reads TGTGCCAGCAGCTTGGAACAGTTCTATGGCTACACCTTC. Protein: CASSLEQFYGYTF.

There are a few counts of this clone. The chain couples TRBV10-2 to TRBJ2-7, with no clear D. V was pared by 5 bases and J by 4 bases, with 12 bases between. CDR3 length equals 13 residues. CDR1 WSHSY and CDR2 SAAADI come from the germline V gene. The CDR3 protein is CASSNTGPYEQYF. CDR3 bases: TGCGCCAGCAGTAACACGGGTCCATACGAGCAGTACTTC.

The chain couples TRBV2 to TRBJ1-3; 7 nucleotides line up with TRBD1. V was pared by 2 bases and J by 2 bases, with 0 bases of the junction left unmatched. CDR3 size: 14 residues. Germline lookup yields CDR1 SNHLY and CDR2 FYNNEI. The CDR3 here is CASSEQGAGNTIYF. The CDR3 nucleotides are TGTGCCAGCAGTGAACAGGGGGCTGGAAACACCATATATTTT.

As to this clone: Other DNA variants within this sample encode the same CDR3. The chain joins TRBV5-1 to TRBJ2-7; 8 bases line up with TRBD1. The J segment lost 2 bases and the V segment lost 4 bases, leaving 8 bases of the junction unmatched. This CDR3 contains 15 residues. CDR1 is SGHRS and CDR2 is YFSETQ in the germline V gene. The DNA for the CDR3 is TGCGCCAGCAGCCCGACCGGGACAGGAACCTACGAGCAGTACTTC. Amino acid sequence: CASSPTGTGTYEQYF. The full variable domain, with the rest looked up from reference TRBV5-1 and TRBJ2-7, is KAGVTQTPRYLIKTRGQQVTLSCSPISGHRSVSWYQQTPGQGLQFLFEYFSETQRNKGNFPGRFSGRQFSNSRSEMNVSTLELGDSALYLCASSPTGTGTYEQYFGPGTRLTVT.

The CDR3 region has the DNA TGTGCCAGCACCTTGACTAGCGGGGGAGAGCAGTTCTTC. It is translated as CASTLTSGGEQFF. The J gene is TRBJ2-1, the V gene TRBV7-9; 12 bases map to TRBD2. Germline-derived CDR1 and CDR2 are SEHNR and FQNEAQ (reference sequence). This CDR3 has 13 amino acids. V gave up 7 bases and J gave up 10 bases; unmatched junction bases: 5.

The V call is TRBV6-1, the J call TRBJ1-3; the D gene is possibly TRBD1 (5 bases). Germline V gene sequence: CDR1 MNHNS, CDR2 SASEGT. The CDR3 runs 14 residues. Trimming removed 4 bases at V and 3 bases at J, with 10 bases between. This chain's CDR3 is CASSGLGDGNTIYF. The CDR3 DNA reads TGTGCCAGCAGTGGTTTAGGGGATGGAAACACCATATATTTT.

V and J are TRBV7-9 and TRBJ1-2; 9 nucleotides line up with TRBD1. The CDR3 runs to 15 residues. CDR1 is SEHNR and CDR2 is FQNEAQ in the germline V gene (reference sequence). J gave up 4 bases and V 5 bases, and 8 bases lay outside the gene matches. CDR3 in amino acids: CASSTRTGDFYGYTF. The CDR3, as DNA: TGTGCCAGCAGCACCCGGACAGGGGACTTCTATGGCTACACCTTC.

V and J are TRBV19 and TRBJ2-1; TRBD2 matches at 7 bases. This CDR3 has 14 amino acids. Germline trimming cut 1 base from V and 6 bases from J; bases unmatched to any gene: 3. Germline V gene lookup returns CDR1 LNHDA and CDR2 SQIVND (reference sequence). In DNA form, the CDR3 reads TGTGCCAGTAGTATAGTTGGGGGGGGCAATGAGCAGTTCTTC. It encodes CASSIVGGGNEQFF.

The chain recombines TRBV10-3 with TRBJ1-6; a possible D gene is TRBD1 (6 bases). V was trimmed by 7 bases and J by 7 bases, leaving 11 bases between them. The CDR3 is 13 amino acids. In germline, CDR1 is ENHRY, CDR2 SYGVKD. The DNA for the CDR3 is TGTGCCATCAAAACAGGGATCAATTCACCCCTCCACTTT. It is translated as CAIKTGINSPLHF.

The chain carries TRBV5-4 and TRBJ1-3, with 10 positions matching TRBD1. CDR1 is SGHNT, CDR2 YYREEE, per germline (reference sequence). The length of the CDR3 is 18 residues. J lost 4 bases, V lost 0 bases, and 10 bases had no gene match. The CDR3: CASSLGGQGKDGGNTIYF. CDR3 DNA sequence: TGTGCCAGCAGCTTGGGGGGACAGGGGAAGGATGGCGGAAACACCATATATTTT.

The CDR3 protein is CASSSIYLSTEAFF. In DNA, the CDR3 is TGTGCCAGCAGTTCCATCTACCTTTCGACTGAAGCTTTCTTT. V is TRBV6-5 and J is TRBJ1-1; D gene unclear. The germline CDR1 and CDR2 sequences are MNHEY and SVGAGI. V was trimmed by 4 bases and J by 5 bases, leaving 14 bases between them. The CDR3 runs 14 residues.

This clone has a handful of counts. The J gene is TRBJ1-1, the V gene TRBV9; D is possibly TRBD1 (6 bases). V was pared by 3 bases and J by 3 bases, with 18 bases between. CDR3 length: 16 residues. In germline, CDR1 is SGDLS, CDR2 YYNGEE. The DNA of the CDR3 is TGTGCCAGCAGCGCCTTAAAACAGGGCGGTCACACTGAAGCTTTCTTT. It encodes CASSALKQGGHTEAFF.

V gene TRBV5-1 combines with J gene TRBJ1-2, with TRBD1 matching over 8 bases. The ends lost 0 bases at V and 7 bases at J; junction bases unmatched: 11. The V gene's germline CDR1 is SGHRS and CDR2 YFSETQ. The CDR3 runs to 16 residues. CDR3 in amino acids: CASSLEWTGSSVGYTF. The CDR3 DNA reads TGCGCCAGCAGCTTGGAATGGACAGGGAGCTCGGTTGGCTACACCTTC.

The chain combines TRBV6-5 with TRBJ1-6; D gene unclear. V was trimmed by 1 base and J by 14 bases, leaving 9 bases between them. CDR1 and CDR2 from the germline V gene are MNHEY and SVGAGI. The CDR3 length is 12 residues. CDR3: CASSYYPGTLHF. CDR3 DNA sequence: TGTGCCAGCAGTTACTATCCCGGGACCCTCCACTTT.

This sequence joins TRBV15 and TRBJ1-4; tentatively, D is TRBD1 (5 bases). Trimming took off 1 base at V and 12 bases at J, with 9 bases between the two ends. CDR1 and CDR2 from the germline V gene are LNHNV and YYDKDF (reference sequence). The CDR3 is made up of 12 amino acids. This CDR3 reads CATSRGRVELFF. For the CDR3, the DNA is TGTGCCACCAGCAGAGGCAGGGTCGAACTGTTTTTT.

V is TRBV11-3 and J is TRBJ2-2; 7 bases are a match to TRBD1. Germline CDR1 is SGHNT and CDR2 is YENEEA. This CDR3 is built from 15 residues. The junction had 5 bases not matched to a gene; V was cut back by 5 bases and J by 2 bases. The CDR3, as DNA: TGTGCCAGCAGCCCGGGACAGCGTAACACCGGGGAGCTGTTTTTT. This sequence encodes CASSPGQRNTGELFF.

This chain joins TRBV6-5 and TRBJ1-6; D possibly corresponds to TRBD1 (5 bases). Trimming cost V 5 bases and J 11 bases, with 19 bases left between them. The germline V gene has CDR1 MNHEY and CDR2 SVGAGI. There are 15 residues in the CDR3. The CDR3 region is CASSQVQEIRTPLHF. CDR3 DNA: TGTGCCAGCAGTCAGGTACAGGAAATCCGAACACCCCTCCACTTT.

This clone showed up just a few times. The CDR3 here is CASSLAGRGTHNEQFF. CDR3 sequence (DNA): TGTGCCAGCAGCTTGGCCGGTAGGGGAACACACAATGAGCAGTTCTTC. The V and J genes are TRBV5-8 and TRBJ2-1; TRBD1 is a possible D gene (5 bases). The CDR3 contains 16 residues. CDR1 is SGHTS, CDR2 YDEGEE, per germline. Trimming left V 0 bases short and J 5 bases short, with 15 bases between.

This clone was seen more than once but under ten times. In nucleotides, the CDR3 is TGTGCCAGCATCGGGGGGCAGGAGGGCAAGGGATGGTATGGCTACACCTTC. Residues: CASIGGQEGKGWYGYTF. This chain connects TRBV7-9 to TRBJ1-2, with D perhaps matching TRBD1 (6 bases). Germline V lookup: CDR1 SEHNR, CDR2 FQNEAQ (reference sequence). V shed 7 bases and J shed 5 bases, with 26 bases lying between them. The CDR3 extends over 17 amino acids.

The J gene is TRBJ1-1, the V gene TRBV9; 9 bases line up with TRBD1. V shed 0 bases and J 5 bases; nucleotides not matched to a gene: 5. CDR1 is SGDLS, CDR2 YYNGEE, per germline. CDR3 length equals 15 residues. The DNA for the CDR3 is TGTGCCAGCAGCGTAGCGGGACAGGGAGGGACTGAAGCTTTCTTT. Its protein product is CASSVAGQGGTEAFF.